This T cell receptor beta chain was obtained from a study of T cell changes during pregnancy in multiple sclerosis. Some clones are missing from TCRdb's copy, which holds only in-frame ones; the method was immunoSEQ multiplex PCR. The sample has tens of thousands of clones; around 94% are singletons. The CDR3 runs 15 residues. Trimming cost V 1 base and J 10 bases; bases outside gene matches: 10. Germline V gene lookup returns CDR1 MGHRA and CDR2 YSYEKL. Sequenced here: peripheral blood, sampled in the third trimester of pregnancy. The sequence derives from a female donor in good health, enrolled as a control in a pregnancy study. This chain uses TRBV4-1 with TRBJ1-1; TRBD1 aligns across 9 bases. As DNA, the CDR3 is TGCGCCAGCAGCCAAGGGACAGGGGACGGGAGGGGAGCTTTCTTT. It translates to CASSQGTGDGRGAFF.